Presented here are 11 T cell receptor beta chains from one specimen sequenced in a study of T-cell reconstitution after alpha-beta-depleted transplantation in children. The TCRbeta library incorporated unique molecular identifiers. TCRdb fed the PCR reads into MiXCR, producing one record per CDR3 protein. There are hundreds of thousands of distinct CDR3 sequences in the sample; approximately 9.5% occur only once, and 5% to 7% lies in the top ten. Sequencing was performed on PBMCs from the stem cell graft donor, taken from the stem cell graft. The receptors were gathered from a human donor who donated a stem cell graft to a child with acute lymphoblastic leukemia.

This clonotype showed up just a few times. The chain combines TRBV5-1 with TRBJ2-2, with TRBD2 as a possible D gene (5 bases). Germline CDR1 SGHRS, CDR2 YFSETQ. The length of the CDR3 is 14 residues. Trimming removed 4 bases from V and 10 bases from J, with 17 bases in between. The CDR3 DNA sequence: TGCGCCAGCAGCCTAGAGGGTCGGCAGGAGGAGCTGTTTTTT. It specifies CASSLEGRQEELFF.

The CDR3 DNA sequence: TGTGCTAGTGGTTTGGCAGCAGCTAGCAATCAGCCCCAGCATTTT. It yields the protein CASGLAAASNQPQHF. J is TRBJ1-5 and V is TRBV12-5, with D unresolved. Germline V gene data show CDR1 as LGHNT and CDR2 as FRNRAP. V was cut by 1 base and J by 0 bases, with 7 bases left in between. The CDR3 runs to 15 residues. Using reference TRBV12-5 and TRBJ1-5 for the parts outside the CDR3, the full variable domain is DARVTQTPRHKVTEMGQEVTMRCQPILGHNTVFWYRQTMMQGLELLAYFRNRAPLDDSGMPKDRFSAEMPDATLATLKIQPSEPRDSAVYFCASGLAAASNQPQHFGDGTRLSIL.

Only a few counts were recorded for this clonotype. The rearrangement joins TRBV27 to TRBJ2-3; D unresolved. CDR3 length: 13 amino acids. CDR1 is MNHEY, CDR2 SMNVEV, per germline (reference sequence). V lost 0 bases and J lost 3, with 4 bases in between. CDR3 nucleotides: TGTGCCAGCAGTTTATCCGAAACAGATACGCAGTATTTT. Protein sequence: CASSLSETDTQYF.

The chain has TRBV15 and TRBJ2-3; possibly TRBD1 or TRBD2 for D (6 bases each). Trimming cost V 0 bases and J 0 bases, with 16 bases left between them. The CDR3 runs to 18 residues. CDR1 is LNHNV and CDR2 is YYDKDF in the germline V gene (reference sequence). For the CDR3, the DNA is TGTGCCACCAGCAGAGAAGGGGGAGCGGGCCAAAGCACAGATACGCAGTATTTT. As protein: CATSREGGAGQSTDTQYF.

There are many counts of this clonotype. The chain carries TRBV10-3 and TRBJ1-5; D is possibly TRBD1 (5 bases). There are 14 residues in the CDR3. V lost 0 bases and J 7 bases, leaving 10 bases between the germline ends. CDR1 is ENHRY, CDR2 SYGVKD, per germline. CDR3 residues: CAISESMGEQPQHF. The CDR3 region has the DNA TGTGCCATCAGTGAGTCGATGGGGGAACAGCCCCAGCATTTT.

This chain links TRBV20-1 with TRBJ2-2, with D possibly being TRBD2 (7 bases). V lost 7 bases to trimming and J lost 4 bases, with 16 bases between them. Germline values: CDR1 DFQATT, CDR2 SNEGSKA (reference sequence). The CDR3 contains 14 residues. Here the CDR3 reads CSGRRGGPTGELFF. CDR3 coding DNA: TGCAGTGGGCGGAGGGGGGGGCCCACCGGGGAGCTGTTTTTT.

This clonotype has only a few counts. The chain combines TRBV12-3 or TRBV12-4 with TRBJ1-2; D gene ambiguous. V was pared by 1 base and J by 6 bases, with 3 bases between. The length of the CDR3 is 11 residues. CDR3 protein: CASSLGHGYTF. In DNA, the CDR3 is TGTGCCAGCAGTTTAGGACATGGCTACACCTTC.

The chain has TRBV12-5 and TRBJ2-2; 7 bases map to TRBD1. Trimming removed 2 bases from V and 4 bases from J; junction bases left unmatched: 4. Germline V gene data show CDR1 as LGHNT and CDR2 as FRNRAP. The CDR3 totals 15 residues. The CDR3 bases are TGTGCTAGTGGTTTGCGACAGGGTTTCACCGGGGAGCTGTTTTTT. This translates into CASGLRQGFTGELFF.

The chain carries TRBV20-1 and TRBJ1-5; 7 bases align to TRBD1. Germline CDR1 and CDR2: DFQATT and SNEGSKA (reference sequence). The CDR3 spans 16 residues. V was pared by 0 bases and J by 0 bases, with 5 bases of the junction left unmatched. DNA for the CDR3: TGCAGTGCTAGAGATCGGAGGGGGCCTAGCAATCAGCCCCAGCATTTT. It yields the protein CSARDRRGPSNQPQHF.

This clonotype came up a few times. The chain uses TRBV9 and TRBJ2-5; tentatively, D is TRBD2 (6 bases). Looked up from germline, CDR1 is SGDLS and CDR2 is YYNGEE. This CDR3 contains 17 residues. V was trimmed by 2 bases and J by 0 bases, leaving 17 bases between them. CDR3 residues: CASSVRPGLPDQETQYF. For the CDR3, the DNA is TGTGCCAGCAGCGTGCGCCCGGGACTCCCCGACCAAGAGACCCAGTACTTC.

This clonotype was counted ten times or more. The chain combines TRBV20-1 with TRBJ2-6; D is uncertain. Trimming removed 1 base from V and 2 bases from J, with 9 bases in between. CDR1 and CDR2 from the germline V gene are DFQATT and SNEGSKA (reference sequence). The CDR3 is 15 residues long. This CDR3 reads CSARVNTAGANVLTF. In DNA form, the CDR3 reads TGCAGTGCTAGAGTTAATACTGCTGGGGCCAACGTCCTGACTTTC.